This T cell receptor beta chain derives from a study of T cells after posttransplantation cyclophosphamide. General study results and limits: Donor-recipient repertoire similarity was low at 1-2 months, rising over year one. Skin or GI-infiltrating T cells shared few TRB sequences with blood. Recipient CMV seropositivity and CMV reactivation strongly tracked TRB clonality.

This clone was counted only a few times. Antigen specificity is unknown. The CDR3 spans 16 residues. Germline lookup yields CDR1 LNHNV and CDR2 YYDKDF (reference sequence). V was pared by 1 base and J by 8 bases, with 5 bases of the junction left unmatched. Peripheral blood was collected from the related graft donor on the marrow donation day. The data were produced by immunoSEQ multiplex PCR, yet TCRdb's version contains in-frame clones alone and is incomplete. The table has about 22,000 clones, about 76% seen once. The source is a woman aged 60-75 years in good health, CMV-negative, and a related stem cell transplant donor. The gene calls are TRBV15 and TRBJ2-2; TRBD2 matches 12 bases. Sequencing used memory CD4+ T cells sorted from PBMCs. The CDR3 nucleotides read TGTGCCACCAGCAGAGGACTAGCGGGAGTGGCGGGGGAGCTGTTTTTT. It specifies CATSRGLAGVAGELFF.